These 6 T cell receptor beta chains originate from one sample sequenced in a study of cytomegalovirus exposure and HLA in healthy donors. TCRdb's table, derived via immunoSEQ multiplex PCR, lists solely in-frame clones and lacks some. The sample lists about 160,000 clones, approximately 96% occurring once. The sequenced sample consisted of PBMCs. These receptor sequences come from a woman between 18 and 30 years old in good health and CMV-seronegative.

This clone has only one observation. This chain links TRBV11-2 with TRBJ1-1; the D is unclear. The germline CDR1 and CDR2 sequences are SGHAT and FQNNGV. V was trimmed by 3 bases and J by 0 bases, leaving 8 bases between them. The CDR3 runs to 14 residues. The CDR3 DNA reads TGTGCCAGCAGCTTGTACAGCATGAACACTGAAGCTTTCTTT. Translating it yields CASSLYSMNTEAFF.

The chain joins TRBV7-2 to TRBJ1-4; possible D gene TRBD1, 5 bases. CDR1 and CDR2 from the germline V gene are SGHTA and FQGNSA. The CDR3 is 13 residues long. V gave up 3 bases and J gave up 8 bases, with 10 bases separating them. CDR3 bases: TGTGCCAGCAGCTTGGGGACTTTCGAAAAACTGTTTTTT. Its translation is CASSLGTFEKLFF.

The J gene is TRBJ2-3, the V gene TRBV29-1, with TRBD2 identical over 8 bases. J was trimmed by 6 bases and V by 5 bases; bases with no gene match: 13. The CDR3 runs 15 residues. Germline V gene data show CDR1 as SQVTM and CDR2 as ANQGSEA. The CDR3: CSVPLPGLVRDTQYF. Here the CDR3 DNA reads TGCAGCGTTCCGCTTCCGGGACTAGTTCGGGATACGCAGTATTTT.

The V gene is TRBV2, the J gene TRBJ2-7; weak D call: TRBD1 (5 bases). CDR1 and CDR2 (germline): SNHLY, FYNNEI. This CDR3 is 15 amino acids long. V was shortened by 2 bases and J by 0 bases, with 11 bases between the two germline ends. This CDR3 is CASSESTQGSYEQYF. CDR3 sequence (DNA): TGTGCCAGCAGTGAAAGCACGCAGGGCTCCTACGAGCAGTACTTC.

The J gene is TRBJ2-3, the V gene TRBV7-2; 12 bases line up with TRBD2. With V trimmed by 4 bases and J by 5 bases, 7 bases remained unmatched. Germline-derived CDR1 and CDR2 are SGHTA and FQGNSA. The CDR3 covers 16 residues. CDR3: CASSSTSGGPKDTQYF. The CDR3 DNA sequence: TGTGCCAGCAGCTCGACTAGCGGGGGACCTAAAGATACGCAGTATTTT. The full variable domain, with the rest looked up from reference TRBV7-2 and TRBJ2-3, is GAGVSQSPSNKVTEKGKDVELRCDPISGHTALYWYRQSLGQGLEFLIYFQGNSAPDKSGLPSDRFSAERTGGSVSTLTIQRTQQEDSAVYLCASSSTSGGPKDTQYFGPGTRLTVL.

This clone was detected only once. This chain connects TRBV27 to TRBJ1-2, with 8 bases identical to TRBD1. The V segment lost 5 bases and the J segment 2 bases; nucleotides outside the gene matches: 1. This CDR3 comprises 13 residues. Per germline, CDR1 MNHEY and CDR2 SMNVEV (reference sequence). CDR3: CASSRDRNYGYTF. CDR3 bases: TGTGCCAGCAGTCGGGACAGGAACTATGGCTACACCTTC.